The next 25 T cell receptor beta chains were all read from a single sample in a study of CD8 T cells in ankylosing spondylitis. Notes on the study in general: Roughly eight highly homologous variants made up a TCR beta motif that seemed to typify ankylosing spondylitis blood.

MiXCR, applied by TCRdb to the 5' RACE reads, yields one record per CDR3 protein. This table has 670,000 or so distinct CDR3 sequences, around a fifth appearing once. Antigens for these TCRs are unknown. Sequencing used blood, either unsorted or a sorted T cell fraction (not recorded which). Receptors were obtained from a male donor with ankylosing spondylitis.

The V and J genes are TRBV6-1 and TRBJ2-3; 8 bases line up with TRBD2. The CDR3 sequence is 15 residues long. Germline V CDR1 and CDR2: MNHNS, SASEGT. The junction had 4 bases not matched to a gene; V was cut back by 4 bases and J by 1 base. CDR3: CASSGVGGGTDTQYF. The DNA for the CDR3 is TGTGCCAGCAGTGGGGTCGGGGGGGGCACAGATACGCAGTATTTT.

This clonotype has more than one count but fewer than ten. The chain has TRBV4-2 and TRBJ2-1; a weak D match, TRBD1 (5 bases). V shed 0 bases and J shed 8 bases, with 11 bases lying between them. The CDR3 totals 14 residues. Germline CDR1 reads LGHNA; CDR2 reads YNFKEQ. The DNA for the CDR3 is TGTGCCAGCAGCCAAGAGACAGCGAGCTATGAGCAGTTCTTC. Protein sequence: CASSQETASYEQFF.

This sequence joins TRBV20-1 and TRBJ2-7, with a weak D call TRBD1 (5 bases). CDR1 is DFQATT, CDR2 SNEGSKA, per germline (reference sequence). Trimming pared 5 bases from V and 4 bases from J, leaving 18 bases between. The CDR3 is 14 residues long. The CDR3 loop is CSASGPQGRYEQYF. DNA for the CDR3: TGCAGTGCTTCCGGACCTCAGGGAAGATACGAGCAGTACTTC.

This clonotype was detected a few times. CDR3 protein: CSARWMGGDTYEQYF. CDR3 DNA sequence: TGCAGTGCTAGGTGGATGGGTGGGGATACCTACGAGCAGTACTTC. V is TRBV20-1 and J is TRBJ2-7, with D unclear. V dropped 3 bases and J dropped 2 bases, with 17 bases sitting between them. The CDR3 contains 15 residues. CDR1 DFQATT and CDR2 SNEGSKA come from the germline V gene (reference sequence).

In this sample, this clonotype turned up a few times. The chain is built from TRBV11-2 and TRBJ2-1; D remains unclear. The CDR3 is 17 residues long. The V gene's germline CDR1 is SGHAT and CDR2 FQNNGV. V was shortened by 0 bases and J by 5 bases, with 17 bases between the two germline ends. This CDR3 reads CASSLDLGLFPHNEQFF. The CDR3 DNA reads TGTGCCAGCAGCTTAGATCTAGGTCTGTTCCCCCACAATGAGCAGTTCTTC.

This clonotype has only a few counts. The V call is TRBV20-1, the J call TRBJ2-7, with 13 bases matching TRBD2. V was pared by 0 bases and J by 6 bases, with 11 bases of the junction left unmatched. In germline, CDR1 is DFQATT, CDR2 SNEGSKA (reference sequence). The CDR3 is 17 residues long. CDR3 DNA sequence: TGCAGTGCTAGAGATCTGACTAGCGGGAGGAATTCTGCCGAGCAGTACTTC. Amino acids: CSARDLTSGRNSAEQYF.

The gene calls are TRBV28 and TRBJ2-1; 9 nucleotides agree with TRBD2. The CDR3 has 15 residues. Germline CDR1 reads MDHEN; CDR2 reads SYDVKM. The V gene end was trimmed by 4 bases and the J gene end by 5 bases; junction bases not matched to a gene: 6. The CDR3 is CASSSVGLANNEQFF. The DNA of the CDR3 is TGTGCCAGCAGTTCGGTGGGACTAGCTAACAATGAGCAGTTCTTC.

The rearrangement uses TRBV4-2 and TRBJ1-2, with D uncertain. This CDR3 has 14 amino acids. The germline V gene encodes CDR1 LGHNA and CDR2 YNFKEQ. Trimming pared 0 bases from V and 8 bases from J, leaving 13 bases between. The CDR3 region is CASSQDDTGGGYTF. CDR3 in DNA: TGTGCCAGCAGCCAAGATGACACCGGAGGGGGCTACACCTTC.

The chain carries TRBV20-1 and TRBJ2-3, with D unresolved. Per the germline V gene, CDR1 is DFQATT and CDR2 is SNEGSKA (reference sequence). There are 13 residues in the CDR3. The V gene lost 3 bases and the J gene lost 0 bases, with 7 bases spanning the gap. The CDR3 protein is CSASPASTDTQYF. For the CDR3, the DNA is TGCAGTGCTAGCCCTGCGAGCACAGATACGCAGTATTTT.

This clonotype has a handful of counts. The chain is built from TRBV20-1 and TRBJ2-5; 9 bases are shared with TRBD2. This CDR3 is built from 15 residues. Germline V lookup: CDR1 DFQATT, CDR2 SNEGSKA (reference sequence). The ends lost 3 bases at V and 3 bases at J; junction bases unmatched: 8. The CDR3 loop is CSASGLAGYKETQYF. CDR3 nucleotides: TGCAGTGCTAGCGGGCTAGCGGGATATAAAGAGACCCAGTACTTC.

This clonotype was counted a few times. Compared with germline, one end of the junction differs, possibly owing to a read error. This chain joins TRBV4-1 and TRBJ2-1, with unresolved D. The CDR3 is made up of 15 amino acids. Germline V gene data show CDR1 as MGHRA and CDR2 as YSYEKL. The CDR3 reads CASSQDPSSGSSGVF. In DNA, the CDR3 is TGCGCCAGCAGCCAAGATCCGTCTAGTGGATCCTCTGGGGTCTTC.

The chain is built from TRBV2 and TRBJ2-2, with D hard to call. Germline-derived CDR1 and CDR2 are SNHLY and FYNNEI. Trimming shortened V by 2 bases and J by 9 bases, and 13 bases separated the two germline ends. The CDR3 consists of 14 residues. CDR3 nucleotide sequence: TGTGCCAGCAGTGAATGGGCTAGTAGTCGGGAGCTGTTTTTT. Its translation: CASSEWASSRELFF.

This chain joins TRBV7-8 and TRBJ1-2, with D unresolved. This CDR3 has 14 amino acids. Trimming removed 1 base at V and 4 bases at J, with 10 bases between. Germline V gives CDR1 SGHVS, CDR2 FQNEAQ. The CDR3 reads CASSLGRQAYGYTF. The CDR3 DNA reads TGTGCCAGCAGCTTAGGACGGCAGGCCTATGGCTACACCTTC.

This clonotype showed up just a few times. The chain joins TRBV6-2 or TRBV6-3 to TRBJ1-1; D remains ambiguous. This CDR3 spans 15 amino acids. Germline CDR1 reads MNHEY; CDR2 reads SVGEGT. Trimming removed 2 bases from V and 0 bases from J, with 10 bases in between. CDR3 bases: TGTGCCAGCAGTTACCCCGACACTTTGAACACTGAAGCTTTCTTT. Its translation is CASSYPDTLNTEAFF.

This rearrangement joins TRBV20-1 to TRBJ2-3, with 10 nucleotides matching TRBD2. Unmatched junction bases numbered 6, after V lost 3 bases and J lost 0 bases. The CDR3 is 16 residues long. Looked up from germline, CDR1 is DFQATT and CDR2 is SNEGSKA (reference sequence). The CDR3 sequence: CSASVLAGVSTDTQYF. In DNA, the CDR3 is TGCAGTGCTAGTGTTCTAGCGGGGGTTAGCACAGATACGCAGTATTTT.

The genes are TRBV19 and TRBJ1-5; D is uncertain. Germline V gene data show CDR1 as LNHDA and CDR2 as SQIVND (reference sequence). V dropped 0 bases and J dropped 7 bases, with 16 bases sitting between them. The CDR3 is 16 amino acids. The CDR3 region has the DNA TGTGCCAGTAGTATAGAACAGATATCGGGTGGCCAGCCCCAGCATTTT. Encoded protein: CASSIEQISGGQPQHF.

This chain connects TRBV6-5 to TRBJ2-1; the match to TRBD2 covers 10 bases. The CDR3 sequence is 17 residues long. Germline CDR1 and CDR2: MNHEY and SVGAGI. The V gene end was trimmed by 4 bases and the J gene end by 5 bases; junction bases not matched to a gene: 11. CDR3 sequence (DNA): TGTGCCAGCAGTTTATCCTTTGGTAGCGGGGGGAACAATGAGCAGTTCTTC. As protein: CASSLSFGSGGNNEQFF.

This clonotype was recorded a few times. The genes are TRBV6-5 and TRBJ2-5, with TRBD2 as a possible D gene (5 bases). V lost 1 base and J lost 1, with 13 bases in between. Germline CDR1 MNHEY, CDR2 SVGAGI. The CDR3 covers 16 residues. The CDR3 here is CASSYYERTFQETQYF. The CDR3, as DNA: TGTGCCAGCAGTTACTATGAGAGGACTTTCCAAGAGACCCAGTACTTC.

V gene TRBV20-1 combines with J gene TRBJ2-3; TRBD2 agrees at 9 bases. Germline V gene sequence: CDR1 DFQATT, CDR2 SNEGSKA (reference sequence). V lost 6 bases, J lost 6 bases, and 10 bases stayed unmatched. CDR3 length: 14 amino acids. Here the CDR3 DNA reads TGCAGTGCGTCCATAGCGGGAGTCCCCGATACGCAGTATTTT. This translates into CSASIAGVPDTQYF.

About this clonotype itself: A read error may produce the germline difference seen at one junction end. V is TRBV4-1 and J is TRBJ1-5; 10 bases are shared with TRBD1. CDR3 length: 15 amino acids. CDR1 and CDR2 (germline): MGHRA, YSYEKL. CDR3 protein: CASTQTDRGLQPQHF. CDR3 DNA: TGCGCCAGCACCCAAACCGACAGGGGGCTTCAGCCCCAGCATTTT.

This clonotype came up many times. The rearrangement links TRBV20-1 to TRBJ2-3; 11 positions agree with TRBD2. CDR1 is DFQATT and CDR2 is SNEGSKA in the germline V gene (reference sequence). The J segment lost 5 bases and the V segment lost 5 bases, leaving 6 bases of the junction unmatched. The CDR3 totals 14 residues. This CDR3 reads CSAYSGRAEDTQYF. The CDR3 nucleotides read TGCAGTGCTTATAGCGGGAGGGCGGAAGATACGCAGTATTTT.

This clonotype was picked up a small number of times. The V call is TRBV5-1, the J call TRBJ1-1, with TRBD1 as a possible D gene (5 bases). V lost 1 base and J 1 base, leaving 11 bases between the germline ends. Germline CDR1 is SGHRS and CDR2 is YFSETQ. The CDR3 extends over 15 amino acids. The CDR3 here is CASSLLGPQNTEAFF. Here the CDR3 DNA reads TGCGCCAGCAGCTTGTTGGGACCACAGAACACTGAAGCTTTCTTT.

This clonotype was seen only a few times. The chain recombines TRBV2 with TRBJ2-1; 7 positions agree with TRBD2. The junction had 9 bases not matched to a gene; V was cut back by 6 bases and J by 7 bases. The CDR3 loop spans 14 amino acids. Germline CDR1 SNHLY, CDR2 FYNNEI. The CDR3 sequence: CASSDRVSGNEQFF. CDR3 coding DNA: TGTGCCAGCAGCGACCGGGTTAGCGGGAATGAGCAGTTCTTC.

The V call is TRBV7-2, the J call TRBJ1-3, with D uncertain. The CDR3 is 15 amino acids. Germline V gene lookup returns CDR1 SGHTA and CDR2 FQGNSA. V lost 7 bases and J lost 5, with 18 bases in between. The DNA of the CDR3 is TGTGCCAGCAACTATGATCCGACGGAGAGAAACACCATATATTTT. Translation: CASNYDPTERNTIYF.

This clonotype has ten or more counts. The chain employs TRBV20-1 and TRBJ2-2, with D perhaps matching TRBD1 (5 bases). Trimming removed 6 bases from V and 5 bases from J, with 16 bases in between. This CDR3 is built from 14 residues. CDR1 is DFQATT, CDR2 SNEGSKA, per germline (reference sequence). The DNA of the CDR3 is TGCAGTGCCAATGAACCTGGGGCTACCGGGGAGCTGTTTTTT. It encodes CSANEPGATGELFF.